This entry lists 21 T cell receptor beta chains sequenced from one sample in a study of blood T cell repertoires in COVID-19 (dated by TCRdb to 2018 to 2020). The library was generated by the immunoSEQ multiplex PCR assay. Held by TCRdb, this immuneACCESS table contains in-frame sequences only and omits some clones. Under half of the omission traces to an unresolved V gene where checked; the cause of the rest is unknown. Across this sample there are around 45,000 clones, with just under 70% seen only once. The ten most abundant clones make up 5.5% to 6.5% of the sample. Sequences were obtained from peripheral blood. These receptors were taken from a man older than 75 with acute or convalescent COVID-19.

V is TRBV6-5 and J is TRBJ1-3, with 8 positions matching TRBD1. The CDR3 has 15 amino acids. CDR1 and CDR2 from the germline V gene are MNHEY and SVGAGI. V lost 8 bases to trimming and J lost 4 bases; unmatched junction nucleotides: 10. The CDR3 spells CASGGTGASGNTIYF. DNA of the CDR3: TGTGCCAGCGGCGGGACAGGTGCTTCGGGAAACACCATATATTTT.

The gene calls are TRBV27 and TRBJ1-1; D perhaps matches TRBD1 (6 bases). The CDR3 length is 16 residues. The V gene's germline CDR1 is MNHEY and CDR2 SMNVEV (reference sequence). V lost 5 bases and J lost 1, with 17 bases in between. CDR3 residues: CASSTRVGAPNTEAFF. In nucleotides, the CDR3 is TGTGCCAGCAGTACCCGGGTGGGGGCCCCGAACACTGAAGCTTTCTTT.

This clone occurred many times. The chain links TRBV6-5 to TRBJ2-1; 10 nucleotides agree with TRBD2. The CDR3 runs to 14 residues. CDR1 and CDR2 from the germline V gene are MNHEY and SVGAGI. The J segment lost 4 bases and the V segment lost 9 bases, leaving 6 bases of the junction unmatched. The CDR3 nucleotides are TGTGCCAGTCCGGGGACTAGCGATTACAATGAGCAGTTCTTC. Amino acid sequence: CASPGTSDYNEQFF.

A remark on this clone: The sample holds other DNA sequences that translate to the same CDR3. The chain carries TRBV28 and TRBJ1-2, with 8 bases fitting TRBD1. This CDR3 spans 14 amino acids. In germline, CDR1 is MDHEN, CDR2 SYDVKM. With 4 bases clipped from V and 7 bases from J, the junction kept 8 bases outside the gene matches. The CDR3: CASSSPGQGGGYTF. CDR3 coding DNA: TGTGCCAGCAGTTCCCCCGGACAGGGAGGTGGCTACACCTTC.

The genes are TRBV27 and TRBJ2-7; D perhaps matches TRBD1 (6 bases). Trimming removed 2 bases from V and 2 bases from J, with 13 bases in between. The CDR3 is made up of 15 amino acids. Per germline, CDR1 MNHEY and CDR2 SMNVEV (reference sequence). The CDR3 here is CASSLGQGIAYEQYF. The CDR3 DNA follows: TGTGCCAGCAGTTTAGGGCAGGGGATTGCCTACGAGCAGTACTTC.

The CDR3 bases are TGTGCCTGGGACCAGAGGTTCGGAAACCCAAACTCTGGAAACACCATATATTTT. The encoded protein is CAWDQRFGNPNSGNTIYF. The gene calls are TRBV30 and TRBJ1-3, with D unclear. In germline, CDR1 is GTSNPN, CDR2 SVGIG (reference sequence). The CDR3 consists of 18 residues. With 5 bases removed from V and 0 bases from J, the gap between germline ends came to 23 bases.

The chain couples TRBV5-6 to TRBJ2-1; 8 bases line up with TRBD2. CDR1 and CDR2 from the germline V gene are SGHDT and YYEEEE. The CDR3 is 15 amino acids. V lost 2 bases and J lost 2; bases outside the gene matches: 3. The CDR3 nucleotides are TGTGCCAGCAGCTTTGTAGCGGGAACCTACAATGAGCAGTTCTTC. Protein sequence: CASSFVAGTYNEQFF.

The CDR3 nucleotides read TGTGCCAGCAGCTTAGCGTACGGGACAGGGAACTATGGCTACACCTTC. Amino acids: CASSLAYGTGNYGYTF. This chain joins TRBV7-9 and TRBJ1-2, with 9 bases fitting TRBD1. The CDR3 extends over 16 amino acids. In germline, CDR1 is SEHNR, CDR2 FQNEAQ (reference sequence). Unmatched junction bases numbered 4, after V lost 0 bases and J lost 2 bases.

The chain is built from TRBV9 and TRBJ2-2, with a possible D match to TRBD2 (6 bases). Trimming took off 6 bases at V and 10 bases at J, with 16 bases between the two ends. CDR1 is SGDLS, CDR2 YYNGEE, per germline. The CDR3 length is 13 residues. CDR3 region: CASNRRGGEELFF. CDR3 in DNA: TGTGCCAGCAACAGGAGGGGAGGCGAGGAGCTGTTTTTT.

The sample holds a few counts of this clone. The chain carries TRBV5-5 and TRBJ1-6, with D perhaps TRBD1 (5 bases). There are 16 residues in the CDR3. V was cut by 2 bases and J by 4 bases, with 13 bases left in between. Germline CDR1 and CDR2: SGHKS and YYEKEE (reference sequence). The CDR3 region is CASSFGQGLYNSPLHF. The CDR3 DNA reads as TGTGCCAGCAGCTTCGGTCAGGGCCTATATAATTCACCCCTCCACTTT.

The chain carries TRBV5-4 and TRBJ2-2, with 9 bases fitting TRBD1. Germline assignment: CDR1 SGHNT and CDR2 YYREEE (reference sequence). The CDR3 runs 16 residues. The J segment lost 2 bases and the V segment lost 3 bases, leaving 5 bases of the junction unmatched. The CDR3 DNA sequence: TGTGCCAGCAGCTCGGGACAGGGAAAAAACACCGGGGAGCTGTTTTTT. This gives the protein CASSSGQGKNTGELFF.

The rearrangement uses TRBV7-7 and TRBJ2-5; TRBD1 might be the D (5 bases). CDR3 length: 15 amino acids. V dropped 1 base and J dropped 4 bases, with 13 bases sitting between them. Germline V lookup: CDR1 SSHAT, CDR2 FNYEAQ (reference sequence). CDR3 in amino acids: CASSLGSGSAETQYF. CDR3 nucleotides: TGTGCCAGCAGCTTAGGATCAGGGTCGGCAGAGACCCAGTACTTC. Using reference TRBV7-7 and TRBJ2-5 for the parts outside the CDR3, the full variable domain is GAGVSQSPRYKVTKRGQDVTLRCDPISSHATLYWYQQALGQGPEFLTYFNYEAQPDKSGLPSDRFSAERPEGSISTLTIQRTEQRDSAMYRCASSLGSGSAETQYFGPGTRLLVL.

This clone appeared once. CDR3 loop: CASSLNSGEQYF. As DNA, the CDR3 is TGTGCCAGCAGTCTAAACTCGGGAGAGCAGTACTTC. The V call is TRBV6-2 or TRBV6-3, the J call TRBJ2-7, with a weak D call TRBD2 (5 bases). This CDR3 is built from 12 residues. Deletions cut 5 bases from V and 7 bases from J, with 12 bases between. CDR1 MNHEY and CDR2 SVGEGT come from the germline V gene.

This clone was seen just once. The V gene is TRBV5-8, the J gene TRBJ1-1; TRBD1 agrees at 7 bases. In germline, CDR1 is SGHTS, CDR2 YDEGEE. The CDR3 consists of 14 residues. The V and J ends lost 2 bases and 8 bases, in that order; junction bases with no gene match: 9. This CDR3 reads CASSFSMTTGEAFF. CDR3 DNA sequence: TGTGCCAGCAGCTTCTCCATGACGACAGGGGAAGCTTTCTTT.

The table lists this clone with a few counts. The CDR3 loop reads CASSDPGGRGVDEQFF. The CDR3 DNA reads TGTGCCAGCAGTGATCCAGGAGGGCGGGGGGTGGATGAGCAGTTCTTC. This chain uses TRBV2 with TRBJ2-1; 8 bases align to TRBD2. The J segment lost 8 bases and the V segment lost 3 bases, leaving 12 bases of the junction unmatched. CDR1 and CDR2 (germline): SNHLY, FYNNEI. The CDR3 sequence is 16 residues long.

The table lists this clone with a count of one. This chain connects TRBV18 to TRBJ2-2; tentatively, D is TRBD2 (6 bases). The CDR3 length is 15 residues. Deletions cut 5 bases from V and 1 base from J, with 11 bases between. Per the germline V gene, CDR1 is KGHSH and CDR2 is LQKENI. The CDR3 DNA reads as TGTGCCAGCTCAGCCTCCGGGGGGAACACCGGGGAGCTGTTTTTT. Amino acid sequence: CASSASGGNTGELFF.

In its sample, this clone was seen a few times. This chain connects TRBV7-3 to TRBJ1-1, with 7 bases that match TRBD1. V shed 5 bases, J shed 4 bases, and the junction held 4 bases outside the gene matches. The germline V gene encodes CDR1 SGHTA and CDR2 FQGTGA. The length of the CDR3 is 13 residues. The CDR3 loop reads CASSLDRATEAFF. The CDR3, as DNA: TGTGCCAGCAGCCTCGACAGGGCCACTGAAGCTTTCTTT.

J is TRBJ1-1 and V is TRBV19, with 7 bases matching TRBD1. CDR1 and CDR2 from the germline V gene are LNHDA and SQIVND (reference sequence). CDR3 size: 14 residues. After removal of 8 bases from V and 4 bases from J, the junction contained 10 bases not matched to a gene. CDR3 amino acids: CASLRGAGGTEAFF. The DNA of the CDR3 is TGTGCCAGTTTAAGGGGGGCAGGGGGCACTGAAGCTTTCTTT.

This clone was detected once. CDR3 coding DNA: TGTGCCACCTCCTTCGGGAGAGGGACAGATACGCAGTATTTT. This translates into CATSFGRGTDTQYF. This chain connects TRBV19 to TRBJ2-3; D is possibly TRBD2 (6 bases). Between the trimmed V and J ends, which lost 10 bases and 3 bases, there was a span of 17 bases. The germline CDR1 and CDR2 sequences are LNHDA and SQIVND (reference sequence). The CDR3 is 14 amino acids.

This clone has just a few counts. The chain carries TRBV29-1 and TRBJ2-5; TRBD2 agrees at 10 bases. Per germline, CDR1 SQVTM and CDR2 ANQGSEA. J gave up 5 bases and V 5 bases, and 17 bases lay outside the gene matches. The CDR3 has 17 residues. CDR3 in amino acids: CSVIQLAGSLGRETQYF. Written as DNA, the CDR3 is TGCAGCGTTATACAACTAGCGGGAAGTCTAGGGCGGGAGACCCAGTACTTC. Drawing the rest from reference TRBV29-1 and TRBJ2-5, the complete variable domain is SAVISQKPSRDICQRGTSLTIQCQVDSQVTMMFWYRQQPGQSLTLIATANQGSEATYESGFVIDKFPISRPNLTFSTLTVSNMSPEDSSIYLCSVIQLAGSLGRETQYFGPGTRLLVL.

The sample holds a few counts of this clone. The chain links TRBV4-1 to TRBJ1-6, with 7 bases matching TRBD1. Germline assignment: CDR1 MGHRA and CDR2 YSYEKL. This CDR3 spans 18 amino acids. The V gene end was trimmed by 2 bases and the J gene end by 9 bases; junction bases not matched to a gene: 16. The DNA for the CDR3 is TGCGCCAGCAGCCAACTACCCCGTACAAGGGGGCGCGGTTCACCCCTCCACTTT. Amino acid sequence: CASSQLPRTRGRGSPLHF.